Below, one T cell receptor beta chain is given with its context. Its cognate antigen is unknown. The sample comes from a study of T-cell reconstitution after alpha-beta-depleted transplantation in children. The study's findings and limits: Once a year had passed after transplant, T-cell counts and diversity came mostly from newly produced T cells. Reports say that about two months after transplant, the alpha-beta T cells came out of several hundred graft clones that had expanded.

Construction of the TCRbeta library involved unique molecular identifiers. TCRdb analysed the PCR reads with MiXCR anew, one entry per CDR3 protein. The sample contains roughly 790,000 distinct CDR3 sequences, under 20% of which appear only once. Trimming cost V 8 bases and J 10 bases; bases outside gene matches: 20. The CDR3 spans 17 residues. The germline CDR1 and CDR2 sequences are SNHLY and FYNNEI. The input for sequencing was PBMCs, mostly from graft donor cells, taken 360 days after TCRalphabeta/CD19-depleted stem cell transplant. The chain is built from TRBV2 and TRBJ2-1; 10 bases fit TRBD2. The TCR was taken from a male patient between 10 and 17 years old who had a stem cell transplant for acute lymphoblastic leukemia, so the T cells may come from the graft donor. CDR3 sequence: CASGEAGGPNLDGEQFF. The CDR3 DNA follows: TGTGCCAGCGGGGAAGCGGGAGGGCCGAACCTCGACGGCGAGCAGTTCTTC.